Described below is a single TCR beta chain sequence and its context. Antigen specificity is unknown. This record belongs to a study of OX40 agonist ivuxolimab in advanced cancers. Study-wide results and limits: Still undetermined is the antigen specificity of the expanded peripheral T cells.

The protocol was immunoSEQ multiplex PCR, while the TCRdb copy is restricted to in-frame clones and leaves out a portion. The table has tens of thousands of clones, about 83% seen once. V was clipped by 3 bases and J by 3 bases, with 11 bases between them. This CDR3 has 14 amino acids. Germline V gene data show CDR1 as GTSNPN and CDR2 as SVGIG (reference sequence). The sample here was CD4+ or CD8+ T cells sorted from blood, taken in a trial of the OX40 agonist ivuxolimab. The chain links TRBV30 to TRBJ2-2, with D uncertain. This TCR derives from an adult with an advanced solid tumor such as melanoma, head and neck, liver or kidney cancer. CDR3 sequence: CAWRRTVDTGELFF. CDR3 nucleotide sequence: TGTGCCTGGAGACGGACGGTCGACACCGGGGAGCTGTTTTTT.